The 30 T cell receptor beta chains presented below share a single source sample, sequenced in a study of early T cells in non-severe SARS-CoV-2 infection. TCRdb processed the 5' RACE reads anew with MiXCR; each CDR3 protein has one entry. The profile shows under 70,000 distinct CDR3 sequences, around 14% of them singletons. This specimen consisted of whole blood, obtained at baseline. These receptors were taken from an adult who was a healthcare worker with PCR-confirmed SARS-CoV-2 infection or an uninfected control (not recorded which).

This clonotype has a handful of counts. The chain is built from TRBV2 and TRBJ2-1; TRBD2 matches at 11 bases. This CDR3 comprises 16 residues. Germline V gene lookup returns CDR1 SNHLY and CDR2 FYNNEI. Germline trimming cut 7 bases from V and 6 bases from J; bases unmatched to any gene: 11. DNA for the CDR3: TGTGCCAGCAAGGGGACTAGCGGAAGTTTGGGCAATGAGCAGTTCTTC. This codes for CASKGTSGSLGNEQFF.

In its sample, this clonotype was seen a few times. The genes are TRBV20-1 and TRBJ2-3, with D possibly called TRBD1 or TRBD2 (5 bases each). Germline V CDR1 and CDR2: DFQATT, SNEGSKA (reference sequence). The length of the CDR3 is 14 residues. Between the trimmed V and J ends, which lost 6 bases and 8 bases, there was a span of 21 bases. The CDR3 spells CSAKPALRGVTQYF. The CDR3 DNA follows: TGCAGTGCGAAGCCGGCCTTGAGGGGCGTTACGCAGTATTTT.

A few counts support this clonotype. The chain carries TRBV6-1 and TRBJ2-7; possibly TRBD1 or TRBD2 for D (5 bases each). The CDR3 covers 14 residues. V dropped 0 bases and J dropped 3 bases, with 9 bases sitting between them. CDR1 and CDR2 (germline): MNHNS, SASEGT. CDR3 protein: CASSEALRGYEQYF. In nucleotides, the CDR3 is TGTGCCAGCAGTGAAGCGCTGAGGGGCTACGAGCAGTACTTC.

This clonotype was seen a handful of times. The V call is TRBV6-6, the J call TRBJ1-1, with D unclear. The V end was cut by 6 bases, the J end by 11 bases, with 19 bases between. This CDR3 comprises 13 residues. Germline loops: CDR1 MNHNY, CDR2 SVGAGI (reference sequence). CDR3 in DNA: TGTGCCAGCAGCACCCGAGAGAGCCCCATGGCTTTCTTT. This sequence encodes CASSTRESPMAFF.

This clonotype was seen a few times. CDR3 DNA sequence: TGTGCCAGCAGCTTGGGGACACAGGGGGCCGGTGGCTACACCTTC. This codes for CASSLGTQGAGGYTF. The chain is built from TRBV7-2 and TRBJ1-2, with 9 bases that match TRBD1. CDR1 is SGHTA, CDR2 FQGNSA, per germline. This CDR3 is 15 amino acids long. Germline trimming cut 3 bases from V and 7 bases from J; bases unmatched to any gene: 9.

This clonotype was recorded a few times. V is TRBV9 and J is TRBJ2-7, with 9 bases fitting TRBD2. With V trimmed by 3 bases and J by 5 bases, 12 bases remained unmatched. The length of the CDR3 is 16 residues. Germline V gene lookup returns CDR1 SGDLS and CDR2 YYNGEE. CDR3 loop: CASSATPGTSRDEQYF. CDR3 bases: TGTGCCAGCAGCGCTACCCCGGGGACTAGCAGAGACGAGCAGTACTTC.

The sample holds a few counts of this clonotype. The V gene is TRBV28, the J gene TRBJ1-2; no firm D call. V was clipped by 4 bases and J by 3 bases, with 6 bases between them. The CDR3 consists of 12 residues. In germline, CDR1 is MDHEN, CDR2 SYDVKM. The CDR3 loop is CASSWRYYGYTF. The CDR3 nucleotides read TGTGCCAGCAGTTGGAGGTACTATGGCTACACCTTC.

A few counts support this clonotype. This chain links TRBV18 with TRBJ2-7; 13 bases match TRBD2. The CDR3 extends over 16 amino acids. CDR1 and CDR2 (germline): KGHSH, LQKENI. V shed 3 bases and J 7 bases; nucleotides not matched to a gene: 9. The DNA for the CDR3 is TGTGCCAGCTCACCCCTCGGGACTAGCGGGATTGGGGAGCAGTACTTC. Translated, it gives CASSPLGTSGIGEQYF.

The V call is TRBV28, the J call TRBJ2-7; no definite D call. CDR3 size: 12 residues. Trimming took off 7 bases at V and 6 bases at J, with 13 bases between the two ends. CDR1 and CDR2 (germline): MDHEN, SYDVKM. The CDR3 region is CASKGPVVEQYF. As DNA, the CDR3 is TGTGCCAGCAAAGGGCCAGTCGTCGAGCAGTACTTC. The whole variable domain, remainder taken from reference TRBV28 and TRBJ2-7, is DVKVTQSSRYLVKRTGEKVFLECVQDMDHENMFWYRQDPGLGLRLIYFSYDVKMKEKGDIPEGYSVSREKKERFSLILESASTNQTSMYLCASKGPVVEQYFGPGTRLTVT.

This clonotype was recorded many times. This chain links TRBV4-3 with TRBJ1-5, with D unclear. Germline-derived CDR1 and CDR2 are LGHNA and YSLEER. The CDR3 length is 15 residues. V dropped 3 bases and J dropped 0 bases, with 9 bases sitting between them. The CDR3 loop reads CASSQEPGSNQPQHF. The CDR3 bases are TGCGCCAGCAGCCAGGAACCGGGTAGCAATCAGCCCCAGCATTTT.

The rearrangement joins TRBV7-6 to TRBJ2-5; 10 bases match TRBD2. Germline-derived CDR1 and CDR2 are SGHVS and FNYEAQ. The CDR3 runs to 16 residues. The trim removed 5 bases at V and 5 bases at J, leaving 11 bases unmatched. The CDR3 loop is CASSVSSGGALETQYF. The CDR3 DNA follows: TGTGCCAGCAGCGTCTCGAGCGGGGGGGCCTTGGAGACCCAGTACTTC.

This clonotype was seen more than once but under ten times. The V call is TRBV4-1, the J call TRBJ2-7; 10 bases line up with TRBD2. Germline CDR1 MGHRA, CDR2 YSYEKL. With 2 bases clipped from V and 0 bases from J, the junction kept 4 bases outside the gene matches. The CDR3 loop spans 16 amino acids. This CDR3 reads CASSQFQREGSYEQYF. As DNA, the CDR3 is TGCGCCAGCAGCCAATTTCAGCGGGAGGGCTCCTACGAGCAGTACTTC.

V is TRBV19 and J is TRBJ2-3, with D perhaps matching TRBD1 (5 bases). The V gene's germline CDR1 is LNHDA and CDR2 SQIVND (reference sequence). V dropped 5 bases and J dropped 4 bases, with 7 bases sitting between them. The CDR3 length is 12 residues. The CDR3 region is CASSPQADTQYF. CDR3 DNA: TGTGCCAGTAGTCCACAGGCAGATACGCAGTATTTT. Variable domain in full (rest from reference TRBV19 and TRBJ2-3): DGGITQSPKYLFRKEGQNVTLSCEQNLNHDAMYWYRQDPGQGLRLIYYSQIVNDFQKGDIAEGYSVSREKKESFPLTVTSAQKNPTAFYLCASSPQADTQYFGPGTRLTVL.

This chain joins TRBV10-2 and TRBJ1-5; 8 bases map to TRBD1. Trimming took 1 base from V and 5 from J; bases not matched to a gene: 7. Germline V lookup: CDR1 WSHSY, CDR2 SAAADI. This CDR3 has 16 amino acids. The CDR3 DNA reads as TGCGCCAGCAGTGAGTTGGGGGGGACAGGAGATCAGCCCCAGCATTTT. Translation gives CASSELGGTGDQPQHF.

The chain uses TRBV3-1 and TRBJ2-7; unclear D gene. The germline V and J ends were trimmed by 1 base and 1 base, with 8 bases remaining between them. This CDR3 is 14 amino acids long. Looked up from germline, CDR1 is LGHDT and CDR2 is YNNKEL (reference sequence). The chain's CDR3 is CASSQVRSSYEQYF. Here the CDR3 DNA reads TGTGCCAGCAGCCAAGTACGGAGTTCCTACGAGCAGTACTTC.

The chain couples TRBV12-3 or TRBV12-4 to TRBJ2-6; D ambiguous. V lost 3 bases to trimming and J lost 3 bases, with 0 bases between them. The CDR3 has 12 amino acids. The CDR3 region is CASSFGANVLTF. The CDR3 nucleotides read TGTGCCAGCAGTTTTGGGGCCAACGTCCTGACTTTC.

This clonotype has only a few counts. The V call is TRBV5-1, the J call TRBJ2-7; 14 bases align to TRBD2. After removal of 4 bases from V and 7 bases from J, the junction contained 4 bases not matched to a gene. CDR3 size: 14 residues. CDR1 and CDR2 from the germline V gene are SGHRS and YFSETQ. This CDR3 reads CASSLGLAGAEQYF. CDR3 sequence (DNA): TGCGCCAGCAGCCTGGGACTAGCGGGGGCTGAGCAGTACTTC.

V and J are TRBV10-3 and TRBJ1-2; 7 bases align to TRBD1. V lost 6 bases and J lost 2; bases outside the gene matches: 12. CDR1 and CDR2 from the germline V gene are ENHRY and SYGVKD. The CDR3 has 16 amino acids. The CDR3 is CAISFDTQGLNYGYTF. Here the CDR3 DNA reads TGTGCCATCAGCTTTGATACACAGGGGTTGAACTATGGCTACACCTTC.

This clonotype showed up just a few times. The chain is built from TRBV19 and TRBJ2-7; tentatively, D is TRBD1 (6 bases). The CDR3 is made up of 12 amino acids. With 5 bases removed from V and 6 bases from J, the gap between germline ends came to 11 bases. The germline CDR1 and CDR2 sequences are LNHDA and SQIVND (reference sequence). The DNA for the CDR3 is TGTGCCAGTAGTGCACAGGGTACCGAGCAGTACTTC. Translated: CASSAQGTEQYF.

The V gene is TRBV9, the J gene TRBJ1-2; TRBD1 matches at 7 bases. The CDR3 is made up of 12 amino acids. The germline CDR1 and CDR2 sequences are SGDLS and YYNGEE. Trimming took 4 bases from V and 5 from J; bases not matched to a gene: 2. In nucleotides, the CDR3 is TGTGCCAGCAGCCTGGACAGGTATGGCTACACCTTC. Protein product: CASSLDRYGYTF.

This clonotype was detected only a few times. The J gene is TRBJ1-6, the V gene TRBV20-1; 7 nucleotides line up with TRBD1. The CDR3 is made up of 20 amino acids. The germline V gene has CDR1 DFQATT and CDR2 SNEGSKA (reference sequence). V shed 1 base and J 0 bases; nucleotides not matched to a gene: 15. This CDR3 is CSARVLKQQGISSYNSPLHF. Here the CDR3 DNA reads TGCAGTGCTAGAGTCCTCAAACAACAGGGGATAAGCTCCTATAATTCACCCCTCCACTTT.

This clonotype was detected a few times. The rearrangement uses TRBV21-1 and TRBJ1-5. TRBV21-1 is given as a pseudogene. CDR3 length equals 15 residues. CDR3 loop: CASPQGGHSNQPQHF. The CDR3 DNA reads TGTGCCTCCCCCCAGGGAGGTCATAGCAATCAGCCCCAGCATTTT.

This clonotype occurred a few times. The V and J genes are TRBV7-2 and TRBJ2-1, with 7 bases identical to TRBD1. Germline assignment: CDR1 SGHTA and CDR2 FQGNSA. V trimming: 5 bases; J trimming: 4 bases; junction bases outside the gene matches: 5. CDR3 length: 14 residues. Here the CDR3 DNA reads TGTGCCAGCAGCGTCGACAGGGAGTACAATGAGCAGTTCTTC. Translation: CASSVDREYNEQFF.

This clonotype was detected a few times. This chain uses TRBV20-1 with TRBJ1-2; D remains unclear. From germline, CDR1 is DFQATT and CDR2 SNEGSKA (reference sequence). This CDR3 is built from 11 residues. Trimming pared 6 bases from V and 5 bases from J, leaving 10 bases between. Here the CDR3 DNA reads TGCAGTGCCCGTGTTGGGTATGGCTACACCTTC. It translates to CSARVGYGYTF.

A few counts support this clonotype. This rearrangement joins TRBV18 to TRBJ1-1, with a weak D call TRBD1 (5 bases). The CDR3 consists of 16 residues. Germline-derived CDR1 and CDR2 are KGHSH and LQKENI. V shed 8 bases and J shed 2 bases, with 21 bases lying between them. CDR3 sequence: CASTTDRVGTNTEAFF. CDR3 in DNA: TGTGCCAGCACTACGGACCGAGTGGGGACTAACACTGAAGCTTTCTTT.

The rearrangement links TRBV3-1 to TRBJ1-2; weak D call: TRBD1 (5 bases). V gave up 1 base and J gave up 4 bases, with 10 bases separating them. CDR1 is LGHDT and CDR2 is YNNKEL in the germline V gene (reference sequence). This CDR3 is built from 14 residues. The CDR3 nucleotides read TGTGCCAGCAGCCAAGGGGGCCAGGGCTATGGCTACACCTTC. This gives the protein CASSQGGQGYGYTF.

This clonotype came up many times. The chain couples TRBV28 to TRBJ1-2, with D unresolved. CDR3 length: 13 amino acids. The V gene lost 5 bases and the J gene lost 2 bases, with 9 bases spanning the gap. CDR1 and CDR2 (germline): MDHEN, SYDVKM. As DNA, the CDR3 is TGTGCCAGCAGTCTCAAGGGAAACTATGGCTACACCTTC. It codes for CASSLKGNYGYTF.

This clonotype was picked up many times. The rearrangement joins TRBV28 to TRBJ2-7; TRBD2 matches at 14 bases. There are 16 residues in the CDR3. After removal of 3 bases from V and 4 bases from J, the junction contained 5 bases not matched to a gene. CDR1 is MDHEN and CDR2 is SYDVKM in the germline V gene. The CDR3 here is CASSFGTSGGGYEQYF. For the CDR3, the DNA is TGTGCCAGCAGTTTCGGGACTAGCGGGGGCGGATACGAGCAGTACTTC. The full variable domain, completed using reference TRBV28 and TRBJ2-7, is DVKVTQSSRYLVKRTGEKVFLECVQDMDHENMFWYRQDPGLGLRLIYFSYDVKMKEKGDIPEGYSVSREKKERFSLILESASTNQTSMYLCASSFGTSGGGYEQYFGPGTRLTVT.

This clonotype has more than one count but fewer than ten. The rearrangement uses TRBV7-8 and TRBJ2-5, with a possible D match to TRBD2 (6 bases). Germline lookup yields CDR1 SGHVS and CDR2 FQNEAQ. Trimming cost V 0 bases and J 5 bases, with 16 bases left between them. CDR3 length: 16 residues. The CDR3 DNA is TGTGCCAGCAGCTTAGCGCACCGGGGGACGTATGAGACCCAGTACTTC. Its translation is CASSLAHRGTYETQYF.

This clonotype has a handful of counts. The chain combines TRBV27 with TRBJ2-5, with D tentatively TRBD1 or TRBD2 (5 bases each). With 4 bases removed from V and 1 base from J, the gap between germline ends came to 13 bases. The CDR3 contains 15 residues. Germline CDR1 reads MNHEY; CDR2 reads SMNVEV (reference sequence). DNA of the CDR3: TGTGCCAGCAGTTCCTTTGGGACGGCCCAAGAGACCCAGTACTTC. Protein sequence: CASSSFGTAQETQYF.